This T cell receptor (beta chain) was captured by sequencing in a study of PD-1 and CTLA-4 blockade in melanoma. The method was immunoSEQ multiplex PCR; TCRdb's version includes in-frame clones alone and lacks a portion of them. Of tens of thousands of clones listed, about 85% are singletons. CDR1 SQVTM and CDR2 ANQGSEA come from the germline V gene. The CDR3 loop spans 13 amino acids. V lost 7 bases, J lost 6 bases, and 19 bases lay in between. The clonotype originates from a human donor with melanoma. The rearrangement uses TRBV29-1 and TRBJ2-7; a weak D match, TRBD2 (6 bases). The sequencing here drew on CD8+ T cells from peripheral blood, taken from a patient given anti-PD-1 treatment. The CDR3 coding sequence is TGCAGCGGCCGGGACTCGGATGTATCCGAGCAGTACTTC. Protein product: CSGRDSDVSEQYF.